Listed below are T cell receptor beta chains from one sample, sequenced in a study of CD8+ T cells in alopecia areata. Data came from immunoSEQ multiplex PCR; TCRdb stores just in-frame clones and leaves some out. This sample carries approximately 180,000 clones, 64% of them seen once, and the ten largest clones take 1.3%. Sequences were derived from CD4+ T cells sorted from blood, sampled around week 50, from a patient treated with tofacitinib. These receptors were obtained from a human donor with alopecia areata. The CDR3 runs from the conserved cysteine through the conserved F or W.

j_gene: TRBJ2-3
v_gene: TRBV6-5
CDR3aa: CASSYTPGLDTQYF

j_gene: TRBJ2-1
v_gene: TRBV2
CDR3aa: CASSETRRQGNEQFF

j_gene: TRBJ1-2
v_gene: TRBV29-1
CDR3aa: CSADRANYGYTF

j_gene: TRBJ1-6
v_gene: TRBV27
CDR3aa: CASSNTGNSPLHF

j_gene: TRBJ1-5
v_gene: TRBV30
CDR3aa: CAWSFSSDSRPNQPQHF

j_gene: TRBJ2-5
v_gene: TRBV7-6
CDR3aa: CASSLDLKSETQYF

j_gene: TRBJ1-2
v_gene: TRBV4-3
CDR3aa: CASSQEPGHGLGYTF

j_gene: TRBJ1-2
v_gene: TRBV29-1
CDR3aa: CSAANRGPLDGYTF

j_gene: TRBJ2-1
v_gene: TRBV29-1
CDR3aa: CSVEDFGTSGAPNEQFF

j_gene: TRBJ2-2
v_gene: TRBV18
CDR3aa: CASSRRQGSGELFF

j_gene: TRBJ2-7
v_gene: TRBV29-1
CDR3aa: CSVEGTSGTSYEQYF

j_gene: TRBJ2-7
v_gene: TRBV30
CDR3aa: CAGITGNEQYF

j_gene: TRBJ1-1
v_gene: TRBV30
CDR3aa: CAWRRDIKNTEAFF

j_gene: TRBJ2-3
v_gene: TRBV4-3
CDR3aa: CASSQDLGRDTQYF